Shown below are 16 T cell receptor beta chains from a single sample sequenced in a study of vaccination and CD4 T cells after COVID-19. Oncomine TCR Beta short-read sequencing was applied to DNA from cultured CD4+ T cells. Each CDR3 protein is one row after TCRdb ran MiXCR on the PCR reads. This table has 15,000 to 20,000 distinct CDR3 sequences, about half appearing once. As to treatment: approximately nine-day PBMC culture with coronavirus spike peptide pools or control peptides (ViraFEST assay). Their antigen targets remain unknown. The specimen was CD4+ T cells from blood, cultured in vitro, collected before SARS-CoV-2 vaccination. Every receptor here comes from a human donor who had recovered from COVID-19.

This clonotype has just one count. The chain combines TRBV7-3 with TRBJ2-2; possible D gene TRBD1, 6 bases. CDR1 and CDR2 from the germline V gene are SGHTA and FQGTGA. CDR3 length: 13 amino acids. Trimming removed 6 bases at V and 5 bases at J, with 10 bases between. CDR3 sequence: CASSSGQTGELFF. As DNA, the CDR3 is TGTGCCAGCAGTTCCGGACAGACCGGGGAGCTGTTTTTT.

This clonotype has only a few counts. This chain connects TRBV2 to TRBJ2-1; 14 nucleotides agree with TRBD2. The DNA matches TRBJ2-7 better at its end, which makes the J call doubtful. The length of the CDR3 is 15 residues. Germline values: CDR1 SNHLY, CDR2 FYNNEI. The CDR3 spells CASSVGTSGSGEQYF. DNA for the CDR3: TGTGCCAGCAGCGTTGGGACTAGCGGGAGTGGGGAGCAGTACTTC.

This chain links TRBV2 with TRBJ1-1; 7 positions agree with TRBD1. V was clipped by 6 bases and J by 0 bases; unmatched bases: 4. CDR1 is SNHLY and CDR2 is FYNNEI in the germline V gene. CDR3 length equals 14 residues. The CDR3 reads CASSRQGLNTEAFF. The CDR3 DNA reads as TGTGCCAGCAGCCGACAGGGCCTGAACACTGAAGCTTTCTTT.

The chain joins TRBV9 to TRBJ1-5; no reliable D call. This CDR3 is built from 13 residues. The germline CDR1 and CDR2 sequences are SGDLS and YYNGEE. V lost 1 base and J 5 bases, leaving 7 bases between the germline ends. As DNA, the CDR3 is TGTGCCAGCAGCGTATCAGGTCATCAGCCCCAGCATTTT. This encodes CASSVSGHQPQHF.

The rearrangement links TRBV20-1 to TRBJ2-1; possibly TRBD1 for D (6 bases). Germline V gene data show CDR1 as DFQATT and CDR2 as SNEGSKA (reference sequence). The CDR3 totals 11 residues. CDR3 sequence reads: CGGSQYNEQFF. The CDR3 coding sequence is TGCGGGGGCTCGCAATACAATGAGCAGTTCTTC.

CDR3 bases: TGTGCCAGCAGCCAAGATGGGGCGCAAGGGGCCAACGTCCTGACTTTC. Residues: CASSQDGAQGANVLTF. This sequence joins TRBV4-2 and TRBJ2-6, with a tentative D call TRBD1 (5 bases). CDR1 is LGHNA and CDR2 is YNFKEQ in the germline V gene. Trimming removed 0 bases at V and 4 bases at J, with 10 bases between. This CDR3 has 16 amino acids.

The chain uses TRBV6-2 or TRBV6-3 and TRBJ1-5; D is ambiguous. V was cut by 0 bases and J by 7 bases, with 13 bases left in between. CDR1 MNHEY and CDR2 SVGEGT come from the germline V gene. The CDR3 contains 15 residues. The CDR3 DNA is TGTGCCAGCAGTTACTCCAATCCCTGGGGACAGCCCCAGCATTTT. It codes for CASSYSNPWGQPQHF.

The table lists this clonotype with a few counts. This chain connects TRBV20-1 to TRBJ2-6; D unresolved. CDR3 length: 14 residues. Germline V gives CDR1 DFQATT, CDR2 SNEGSKA (reference sequence). The V end lost 5 bases, the J end lost 0 bases, and 8 bases lay between the germline ends. This CDR3 is CSAESGSGANVLTF. Written as DNA, the CDR3 is TGCAGTGCTGAGTCCGGCTCTGGGGCCAACGTCCTGACTTTC.

This sequence joins TRBV19 and TRBJ2-5; D is undetermined. The V end was cut by 3 bases, the J end by 0 bases, with 5 bases between. CDR1 LNHDA and CDR2 SQIVND come from the germline V gene (reference sequence). The length of the CDR3 is 13 residues. The CDR3, as DNA: TGTGCCAGTAGTATGAACAACCAAGAGACCCAGTACTTC. Its translation is CASSMNNQETQYF.

This clonotype occurred a few times. This rearrangement joins TRBV10-3 to TRBJ1-6; D unclear. Looked up from germline, CDR1 is ENHRY and CDR2 is SYGVKD. CDR3 length equals 15 residues. Trimming took 0 bases from V and 5 from J, leaving 8 bases between them. CDR3 sequence (DNA): TGTGCCATCAGTGAGTCGGGAACGAATAATTCACCCCTCCACTTT. Translating gives CAISESGTNNSPLHF.

This clonotype appeared a few times. DNA for the CDR3: TGCAGTGCTCCCAGCGGGGGCTACGAGCAGTACTTC. It specifies CSAPSGGYEQYF. The rearrangement joins TRBV20-1 to TRBJ2-7; 8 bases match TRBD2. The junction had 3 bases not matched to a gene; V was cut back by 5 bases and J by 3 bases. The CDR3 is 12 residues long. Germline V lookup: CDR1 DFQATT, CDR2 SNEGSKA (reference sequence).

This clonotype showed up just a few times. The chain couples TRBV6-1 to TRBJ2-3; 7 nucleotides agree with TRBD1. The CDR3 consists of 17 residues. Per germline, CDR1 MNHNS and CDR2 SASEGT. V trimming: 4 bases; J trimming: 2 bases; junction bases outside the gene matches: 12. The CDR3 protein is CASSVGRGRLITDTQYF. CDR3 in DNA: TGTGCCAGCAGTGTCGGTAGGGGGCGCTTGATCACAGATACGCAGTATTTT.

This clonotype was counted between two and nine times. This chain uses TRBV29-1 with TRBJ2-5; no clear D gene. Germline CDR1 and CDR2: SQVTM and ANQGSEA. This CDR3 is 13 amino acids long. V shed 6 bases and J shed 0 bases, with 11 bases lying between them. CDR3 bases: TGCAGCGTGATCAGAGGTGACCAAGAGACCCAGTACTTC. Translation gives CSVIRGDQETQYF.

This clonotype has more than one count but fewer than ten. The rearrangement uses TRBV20-1 and TRBJ1-1, with D tentatively TRBD1 (6 bases). The CDR3 has 16 amino acids. Trimming removed 0 bases from V and 1 base from J, with 15 bases in between. CDR1 and CDR2 (germline): DFQATT, SNEGSKA (reference sequence). CDR3 DNA: TGCAGTGCTAGAGATCTCCGGCAGGGGCCGAACACTGAAGCTTTCTTT. Protein product: CSARDLRQGPNTEAFF.

The chain recombines TRBV20-1 with TRBJ2-3, with unresolved D. Deletions cut 1 base from V and 14 bases from J, with 13 bases between. This CDR3 contains 11 residues. CDR1 DFQATT and CDR2 SNEGSKA come from the germline V gene (reference sequence). The CDR3 is CSARVVPGSYF. CDR3 nucleotides: TGCAGTGCTAGAGTAGTCCCTGGATCGTATTTT.

The chain links TRBV20-1 to TRBJ2-7, with D tentatively TRBD2 (5 bases). Trimming stripped 3 bases from V and 2 bases from J, with 14 bases between. In germline, CDR1 is DFQATT, CDR2 SNEGSKA (reference sequence). The CDR3 is made up of 14 amino acids. The CDR3 loop reads CSASSARFPYEQYF. The CDR3, as DNA: TGCAGTGCTAGTAGCGCTAGGTTCCCCTACGAGCAGTACTTC.